This T cell receptor beta chain was recorded in a study of OX40 agonist ivuxolimab in advanced cancers. In the study overall: Ivuxolimab, which targeted the costimulatory receptor OX40 (CD134), was an agonistic, fully human IgG2 monoclonal antibody. Intravenous ivuxolimab was administered to patients every 2 weeks at six dose levels: 0.01, 0.1, 0.3, 1.5, 3 and 10 mg/kg. Of the roughly 53 patients in dose escalation, 19 had hepatocellular carcinoma, some 15 had melanoma, 9 had renal cell carcinoma and 9 had head and neck cancer. In the dose-escalation cohort, 65% to 85% of patients were male, and the mean age was 60 years with a range of about 20 to 90. Patients were allowed to have had prior anti-PD-1, anti-PD-L1 or anti-CTLA-4 therapy, and roughly two fifths of the dose-escalation patients had been treated with checkpoint inhibitors. Partial responses occurred in three dose-escalation patients, of whom one had hepatocellular carcinoma and two had cutaneous melanoma. Peripheral TCRbeta sequencing was intended to test whether TCR sequence diversity was altered and clonal T-cell expansion was caused by ivuxolimab. The paper describes the monotherapy dose-escalation part (N = 52 patients) of the phase I trial of ivuxolimab. What the work shows at the level of the full study, not this receptor alone: After ivuxolimab, CD8+ T cells had more expanded clones than CD4+ T cells on average. Antigen specificity was not determined for the clonally expanded peripheral T cells. At doses of 0.1 to 3.0 mg/kg, clonal expansion of both CD4+ and CD8+ T cells in blood was seen between baseline and week 6. Low levels of normalized T-cell clonal expansion were also seen in some nonresponding patients. In the 0.1-3.0 mg/kg groups, partial responders had among the lowest normalized peripheral clonal expansion, particularly in CD8+ T cells.

Comments on this clone: The antigen it binds to is not known. Base qualities are not provided; no much larger clone lies one nucleotide away.

For sequencing of the TCRbeta CDR3 region, genomic DNA was extracted from the sorted cells. TCRbeta CDR3 regions were sequenced using the immunoSEQ Assay. Sourced from immuneACCESS, this table was stored by TCRdb with only in-frame sequences that have V and J called. A share of the clones is absent; for the studies checked, an unresolved V gene accounts for under half, and the remainder has no known explanation. The table for this sample lists more than 55,000 clones; about 90% of them were counted only once. Roughly 13% of the sample is held by the ten biggest clonotypes. The trial excluded patients who had a history of autoimmune disease or were on systemic immunosuppression. Peripheral blood for TCR sequencing was drawn from every dose cohort at baseline, at cycle 4 day 1 and at cycle 7 day 1. The samples were taken from a phase I, first-in-human, multicenter, open-label dose-escalation trial of ivuxolimab. Adults with locally advanced or metastatic melanoma, renal cell carcinoma, hepatocellular carcinoma or head and neck squamous cell carcinoma were enrolled in the trial. Before TCR sequencing, CD4+ T cells and CD8+ T cells from peripheral blood were sorted into separate populations.

This TCR came from an adult with an advanced solid tumor such as melanoma, head and neck, liver or kidney cancer. The sample in question was CD4+ or CD8+ T cells sorted from blood, obtained in a trial of the OX40 agonist ivuxolimab.

Here is the DNA: TGTGCCAGTAGCCCCGGGACTACCAATCAGCCCCAGCATTTT. It encodes CASSPGTTNQPQHF. This receptor chain uses TRBV19 and TRBJ1-5; the D region possibly corresponds to TRBD1 (5 bases align). Reading from cysteine to phenylalanine, the CDR3 counts 14 amino acids. Left in the record is the CDR3 DNA by itself, 42 bases read in frame from the first base. Deletion took 6 bases off V and 3 bases off J, with a span of 12 bases between the germline ends. CDR1 and CDR2 are read off the germline V gene (reference sequence) as LNHDA and SQIVND.